The source of this TCR beta chain is a study of shared clonotypes between healthy human individuals. Looking at the study overall: A couple of female and three male donors aged 18 to 49 were enrolled. General observations from the study: The study generally estimated greater richness for naive than memory subsets. Sharing across four donors was highest in naive CD4 (roughly 5%) and lowest in memory CD8 (around 0.4%).

Every contributor of samples was a Caucasian grown-up residing in Nashville, Tennessee. The CDR3 has 15 residues. Trimming shortened V by 6 bases and J by 2 bases, and 16 bases separated the two germline ends. Germline values: CDR1 SEHNR, CDR2 FQNEAQ (reference sequence). On this clone: The antigen is not known.

Assay used: immunoSEQ multiplex PCR; TCRdb lists only in-frame clones, some missing. The sample includes some 120,000 clones, approximately 70% seen only once; the top ten take roughly 24%. The chain employs TRBV7-9 and TRBJ1-1, with D perhaps matching TRBD1 (6 bases). The material sequenced was memory CD8+ T cells sorted from blood. The subset was: CD45RO+ cells pooled with CCR7-negative TemRA cells. This TCR was sampled from a woman in her twenties or thirties in good health. The CDR3 here is CASSEVTGGNTEAFF. DNA of the CDR3: TGTGCCAGCAGTGAGGTGACAGGTGGAAACACTGAAGCTTTCTTT.